What follows are 19 T cell receptor beta chains derived from one specimen sequenced in a study of T cell changes during pregnancy in multiple sclerosis. TCRdb's table, derived via immunoSEQ multiplex PCR, lists solely in-frame clones and lacks some. The table has some 99,000 clones, about 91% seen once. The sample in question was peripheral blood, obtained after pregnancy. Receptor source: a female donor in good health, enrolled as a control in a pregnancy study.

The table lists this clone with a count of one. The rearrangement uses TRBV10-3 and TRBJ1-4; 11 positions agree with TRBD1. The CDR3 is 17 residues long. CDR1 is ENHRY and CDR2 is SYGVKD in the germline V gene. The V segment lost 10 bases and the J segment 2 bases; nucleotides outside the gene matches: 12. CDR3 DNA sequence: TGTGCCACCCGACCCGGGACAGGGGGTTCGACTAATGAAAAACTGTTTTTT. Its translation is CATRPGTGGSTNEKLFF.

This clone was seen only a few times. The gene calls are TRBV6-5 and TRBJ2-7, with 8 bases fitting TRBD2. The junction had 2 bases not matched to a gene; V was cut back by 9 bases and J by 1 base. There are 12 residues in the CDR3. Germline V CDR1 and CDR2: MNHEY, SVGAGI. CDR3 loop: CASSGNSYEQYF. CDR3 in DNA: TGTGCCAGTAGCGGGAATTCCTACGAGCAGTACTTC.

This chain links TRBV4-1 with TRBJ2-5; 7 bases are a match to TRBD1. Germline V CDR1 and CDR2: MGHRA, YSYEKL. With 1 base clipped from V and 7 bases from J, the junction kept 6 bases outside the gene matches. CDR3 length: 14 residues. CDR3 residues: CASSQVTGLGTQYF. The CDR3 DNA reads TGCGCCAGCAGCCAAGTGACAGGGCTGGGGACCCAGTACTTC.

The chain is built from TRBV4-1 and TRBJ2-1, with 7 bases fitting TRBD2. The J segment lost 3 bases and the V segment lost 2 bases, leaving 4 bases of the junction unmatched. Germline loops: CDR1 MGHRA, CDR2 YSYEKL. The CDR3 has 15 residues. CDR3 loop: CASSQLASGYNEQFF. For the CDR3, the DNA is TGCGCCAGCAGCCAATTGGCTAGCGGCTACAATGAGCAGTTCTTC.

The chain is built from TRBV19 and TRBJ1-6, with D possibly TRBD1 on 6 matching bases. The CDR3 has 13 residues. The V end was cut by 10 bases, the J end by 10 bases, with 17 bases between. The germline V gene encodes CDR1 LNHDA and CDR2 SQIVND (reference sequence). The CDR3 is CATKGPQGSPLHF. Written as DNA, the CDR3 is TGTGCCACTAAAGGGCCCCAGGGGTCACCCCTCCACTTT.

This chain's CDR3 is CASSLDGTGVNEQYF. For the CDR3, the DNA is TGCGCCAGCAGCTTGGATGGGACAGGGGTCAACGAGCAGTACTTC. The chain has TRBV5-1 and TRBJ2-7; TRBD1 agrees at 10 bases. V was pared by 0 bases and J by 5 bases, with 5 bases of the junction left unmatched. Germline loops: CDR1 SGHRS, CDR2 YFSETQ. The CDR3 consists of 15 residues. The full variable domain, in which reference TRBV5-1 and TRBJ2-7 provide the parts outside the CDR3, is KAGVTQTPRYLIKTRGQQVTLSCSPISGHRSVSWYQQTPGQGLQFLFEYFSETQRNKGNFPGRFSGRQFSNSRSEMNVSTLELGDSALYLCASSLDGTGVNEQYFGPGTRLTVT.

A single count supports this clone. V and J are TRBV6-5 and TRBJ2-5; 7 positions agree with TRBD2. J was trimmed by 1 base and V by 5 bases; bases with no gene match: 4. The CDR3 length is 14 residues. Germline CDR1 and CDR2: MNHEY and SVGAGI. The CDR3 bases are TGTGCCAGCAGTGGGGGGGGGATCCAAGAGACCCAGTACTTC. Encoded protein: CASSGGGIQETQYF.

The rearrangement links TRBV7-3 to TRBJ2-3, with unresolved D. CDR1 and CDR2 from the germline V gene are SGHTA and FQGTGA. This CDR3 has 13 amino acids. V shed 5 bases and J shed 5 bases, with 11 bases lying between them. The CDR3 reads CASSPAPQDTQYF. CDR3 nucleotides: TGTGCCAGCAGCCCCGCGCCCCAAGATACGCAGTATTTT.

This chain joins TRBV6-5 and TRBJ1-3, with TRBD1 as a possible D gene (5 bases). The CDR3 spans 15 residues. Trimming pared 8 bases from V and 0 bases from J, leaving 14 bases between. Germline lookup yields CDR1 MNHEY and CDR2 SVGAGI. The chain's CDR3 is CASARDGSSGNTIYF. In DNA form, the CDR3 reads TGTGCCAGCGCGCGGGACGGATCCTCTGGAAACACCATATATTTT.

The chain links TRBV5-1 to TRBJ2-5; weak D call: TRBD2 (6 bases). The CDR3 loop spans 16 amino acids. V was pared by 2 bases and J by 5 bases, with 19 bases between. Germline V gene sequence: CDR1 SGHRS, CDR2 YFSETQ. The CDR3 coding sequence is TGCGCCAGCAGCTTCGACACGGGACGGGCGGGGGAGACCCAGTACTTC. Protein: CASSFDTGRAGETQYF.

This chain links TRBV18 with TRBJ2-1; 12 positions match TRBD2. The J segment lost 9 bases and the V segment lost 4 bases, leaving 10 bases of the junction unmatched. In germline, CDR1 is KGHSH, CDR2 LQKENI. The CDR3 extends over 16 amino acids. CDR3 in amino acids: CASSLTGTSGQGEQFF. CDR3 nucleotides: TGTGCCAGCTCACTGACCGGGACTAGCGGGCAGGGTGAGCAGTTCTTC.

The V gene is TRBV7-2, the J gene TRBJ1-6; D might be TRBD1 (6 bases). The CDR3 runs to 15 residues. V was clipped by 3 bases and J by 10 bases, with 16 bases between them. Germline assignment: CDR1 SGHTA and CDR2 FQGNSA. The CDR3 bases are TGTGCCAGCAGCTTGCTCCGGGGGGGCGTCTCACCCCTCCACTTT. Residues: CASSLLRGGVSPLHF. Combining the CDR3 with reference TRBV7-2 and TRBJ1-6 gives the whole variable domain GAGVSQSPSNKVTEKGKDVELRCDPISGHTALYWYRQSLGQGLEFLIYFQGNSAPDKSGLPSDRFSAERTGGSVSTLTIQRTQQEDSAVYLCASSLLRGGVSPLHFGNGTRLTVT.

The chain uses TRBV19 and TRBJ2-7; 7 bases line up with TRBD1. Germline assignment: CDR1 LNHDA and CDR2 SQIVND (reference sequence). The V and J ends lost 4 bases and 4 bases, in that order; junction bases with no gene match: 7. This CDR3 is built from 14 residues. CDR3 nucleotide sequence: TGTGCCAGTAGTAAGCAGGGGGTTCTGTACGAGCAGTACTTC. Protein: CASSKQGVLYEQYF.

V is TRBV6-5 and J is TRBJ2-5, with a weak D call TRBD2 (6 bases). Germline CDR1 is MNHEY and CDR2 is SVGAGI. Trimming stripped 2 bases from V and 9 bases from J, with 13 bases between. The CDR3 contains 13 residues. The CDR3 loop reads CASSYERGRSQYF. The DNA for the CDR3 is TGTGCCAGCAGTTACGAGAGAGGGAGGTCCCAGTACTTC.

The chain employs TRBV14 and TRBJ2-3, with a possible D match to TRBD1 (5 bases). Between the trimmed V and J ends, which lost 8 bases and 2 bases, there was a span of 11 bases. This CDR3 is 13 amino acids long. The V gene's germline CDR1 is SGHDN and CDR2 FVKESK. The CDR3 sequence is CASLDTSTDTQYF. The CDR3 DNA reads TGTGCCAGCCTGGACACTTCCACAGATACGCAGTATTTT.

The chain couples TRBV19 to TRBJ2-3; D ambiguous. CDR1 and CDR2 (germline): LNHDA, SQIVND (reference sequence). The V end was cut by 3 bases, the J end by 5 bases, with 9 bases between. This CDR3 is 13 amino acids long. The CDR3 sequence is CASSINPLDTQYF. DNA for the CDR3: TGTGCCAGTAGTATTAATCCCCTAGATACGCAGTATTTT.

V gene TRBV7-3 combines with J gene TRBJ1-6; D is possibly TRBD1 (5 bases). This CDR3 region has 15 residues. With 4 bases removed from V and 9 bases from J, the gap between germline ends came to 16 bases. CDR1 SGHTA and CDR2 FQGTGA come from the germline V gene. CDR3 DNA: TGTGCCAGCAGCTCAGCCATCGGGGGAGGTTCACCCCTCCACTTT. Residues: CASSSAIGGGSPLHF.

There are a few counts of this clone. The gene calls are TRBV4-1 and TRBJ1-1, with 7 bases identical to TRBD1. CDR3 length: 13 amino acids. The J segment lost 6 bases and the V segment lost 3 bases, leaving 4 bases of the junction unmatched. Per the germline V gene, CDR1 is MGHRA and CDR2 is YSYEKL. The CDR3 loop is CASSQTDRAEAFF. In nucleotides, the CDR3 is TGCGCCAGCAGCCAGACTGACAGGGCTGAAGCTTTCTTT.

The rearrangement links TRBV30 to TRBJ1-2; 8 positions agree with TRBD1. The CDR3 has 13 residues. The V gene end was trimmed by 2 bases and the J gene end by 10 bases; junction bases not matched to a gene: 9. Germline V gives CDR1 GTSNPN, CDR2 SVGIG (reference sequence). This CDR3 is CAWSRQGQPFYTF. The CDR3 nucleotides are TGTGCCTGGAGTCGACAGGGGCAGCCCTTCTACACCTTC.